The clone carrying this TCR beta chain is medium-sized (0.01 to 0.1%). Its antigen is unknown. The sample originates from a study of spatial heterogeneity in lung cancer. Study-wide results and limits: Tracking of tumor mutation counts was seen in expanded intratumoral alpha and beta TCR counts.

There are 14 residues in the CDR3. J lost 4 bases, V lost 6 bases, and 8 bases had no gene match. Every TCR cDNA molecule bore a unique molecular identifier. TCRdb reprocessed the 5' RACE reads via MiXCR and lists one record per CDR3 protein. The sample gives about 5,900 distinct CDR3 sequences, 15% to 20% of which show up once; roughly 15% is in the top ten. As for time point: sample taken at primary tumor resection. A total of some 70 untreated early-stage non-small cell lung cancer patients served as donors. Unsorted tumor, nontumor lung tissue or cryopreserved PBMC supplied the whole RNA. Here the sequenced sample was lung tumor tissue, taken at surgery. The chain combines TRBV12-3 or TRBV12-4 with TRBJ1-1, with 7 bases matching TRBD1. The source of this sequence is a male donor with early-stage non-small cell lung cancer. The CDR3 loop is CASSRQGGVTEAFF. DNA of the CDR3: TGTGCCAGCAGCCGACAGGGCGGGGTCACTGAAGCTTTCTTT.